This T cell receptor (beta chain) came from a study of control samples from healthy donors and cancer patients. The CDR3 covers 14 residues. The germline V gene encodes CDR1 LNHDA and CDR2 SQIVND (reference sequence). With 5 bases removed from V and 2 bases from J, the gap between germline ends came to 13 bases. The table came from immunoSEQ multiplex PCR; TCRdb's copy has only in-frame clones and leaves some out. The table includes approximately 120,000 clones, about 87% detected once. The genes are TRBV19 and TRBJ2-7; possible D gene TRBD1, 6 bases. Sequencing was done on a sample of blood. The origin of this receptor is a man aged 55 to 69 in good health. The CDR3 is CASSYGTRTYEQYF. The CDR3 DNA sequence: TGTGCCAGTAGTTATGGGACACGGACCTACGAGCAGTACTTC.